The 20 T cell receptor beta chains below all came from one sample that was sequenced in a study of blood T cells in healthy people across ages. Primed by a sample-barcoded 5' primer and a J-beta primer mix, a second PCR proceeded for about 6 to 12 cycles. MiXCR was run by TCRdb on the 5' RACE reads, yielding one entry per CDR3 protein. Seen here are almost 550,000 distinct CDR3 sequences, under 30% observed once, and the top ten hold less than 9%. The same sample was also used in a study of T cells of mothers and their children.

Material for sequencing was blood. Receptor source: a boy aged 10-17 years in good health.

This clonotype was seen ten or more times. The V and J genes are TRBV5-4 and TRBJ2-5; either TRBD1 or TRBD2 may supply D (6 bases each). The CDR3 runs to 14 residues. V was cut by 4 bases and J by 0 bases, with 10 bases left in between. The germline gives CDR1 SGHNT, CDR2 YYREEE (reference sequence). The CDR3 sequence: CASSGGPDQETQYF. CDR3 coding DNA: TGTGCCAGCAGCGGGGGGCCCGACCAAGAGACCCAGTACTTC.

The CDR3 is CAIKAGQGSYEQYF. The CDR3 DNA reads TGTGCCATCAAAGCGGGACAGGGATCCTACGAGCAGTACTTC. The rearrangement uses TRBV10-3 and TRBJ2-7, with TRBD1 matching over 9 bases. The CDR3 loop spans 14 amino acids. J gave up 1 base and V 7 bases, and 5 bases lay outside the gene matches. Germline V lookup: CDR1 ENHRY, CDR2 SYGVKD.

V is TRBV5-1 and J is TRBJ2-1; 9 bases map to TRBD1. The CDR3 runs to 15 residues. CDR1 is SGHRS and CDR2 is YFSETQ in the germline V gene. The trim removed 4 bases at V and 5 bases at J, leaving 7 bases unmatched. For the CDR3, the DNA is TGCGCCAGCAGCAACCGGGACAGGGCGGACAATGAGCAGTTCTTC. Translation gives CASSNRDRADNEQFF.

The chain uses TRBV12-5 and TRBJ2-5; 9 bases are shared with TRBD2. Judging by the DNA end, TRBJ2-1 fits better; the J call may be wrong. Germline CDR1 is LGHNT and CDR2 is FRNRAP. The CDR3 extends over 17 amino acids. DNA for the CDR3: TGTGCTAGTGGTTTGGTACAAGCGGGAGGAGCCCTGAATGAGCAGTTCTTC. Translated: CASGLVQAGGALNEQFF.

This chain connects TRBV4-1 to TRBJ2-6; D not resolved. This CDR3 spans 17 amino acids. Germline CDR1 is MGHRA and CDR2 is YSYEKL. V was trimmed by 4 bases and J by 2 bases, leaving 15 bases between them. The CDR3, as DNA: TGCGCCAGCAGCCGAGCAATGGGCAGGACTGGGGCCAACGTCCTGACTTTC. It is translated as CASSRAMGRTGANVLTF.

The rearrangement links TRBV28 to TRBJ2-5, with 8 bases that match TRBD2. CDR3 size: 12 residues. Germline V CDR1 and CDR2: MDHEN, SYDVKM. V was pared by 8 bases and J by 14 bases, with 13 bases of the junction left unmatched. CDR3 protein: CASLGAGVEGYF. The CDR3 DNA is TGTGCCAGCCTCGGAGCGGGAGTGGAAGGCTACTTC.

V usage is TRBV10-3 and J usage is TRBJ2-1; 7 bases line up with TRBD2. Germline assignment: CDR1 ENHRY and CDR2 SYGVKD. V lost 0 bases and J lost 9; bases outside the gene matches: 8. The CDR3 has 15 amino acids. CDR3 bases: TGTGCCATCAGTGAGTCCGCGGGAGTAGCTTTTGAGCAGTTCTTC. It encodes CAISESAGVAFEQFF.

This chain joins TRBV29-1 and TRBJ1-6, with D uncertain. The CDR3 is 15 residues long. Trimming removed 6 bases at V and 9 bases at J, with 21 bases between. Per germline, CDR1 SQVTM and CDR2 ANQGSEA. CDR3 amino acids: CSVTFDRLVGSPLHF. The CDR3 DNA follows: TGCAGCGTGACCTTCGACCGGCTGGTTGGTTCACCCCTCCACTTT.

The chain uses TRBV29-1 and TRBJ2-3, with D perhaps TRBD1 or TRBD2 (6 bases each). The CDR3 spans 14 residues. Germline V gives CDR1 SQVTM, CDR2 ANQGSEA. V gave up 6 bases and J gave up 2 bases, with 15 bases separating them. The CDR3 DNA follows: TGCAGCGTGGGGGGCTACCTCTCCACAGATACGCAGTATTTT. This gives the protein CSVGGYLSTDTQYF.

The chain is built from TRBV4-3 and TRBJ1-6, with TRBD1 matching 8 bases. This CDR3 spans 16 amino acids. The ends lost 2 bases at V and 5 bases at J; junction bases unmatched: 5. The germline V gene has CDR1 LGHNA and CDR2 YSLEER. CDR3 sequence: CASSQLGQGNNSPLHF. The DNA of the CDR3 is TGCGCCAGCAGCCAACTTGGACAGGGAAATAATTCACCCCTCCACTTT.

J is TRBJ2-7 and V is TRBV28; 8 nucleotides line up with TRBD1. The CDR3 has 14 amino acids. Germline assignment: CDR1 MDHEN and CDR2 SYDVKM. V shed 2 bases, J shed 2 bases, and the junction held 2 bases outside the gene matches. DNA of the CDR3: TGTGCCAGCAGTTTACAGGGGGCTACCTACGAGCAGTACTTC. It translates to CASSLQGATYEQYF.

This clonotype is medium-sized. CDR3 DNA sequence: TGTGCCAGCAGTTACCTACTAGCAAAGGAGCAGTACTTC. This sequence encodes CASSYLLAKEQYF. This chain connects TRBV6-6 to TRBJ2-7; TRBD2 might be the D (6 bases). Trimming took 2 bases from V and 7 from J, leaving 12 bases between them. The CDR3 sequence is 13 residues long. In germline, CDR1 is MNHNY, CDR2 SVGAGI (reference sequence).

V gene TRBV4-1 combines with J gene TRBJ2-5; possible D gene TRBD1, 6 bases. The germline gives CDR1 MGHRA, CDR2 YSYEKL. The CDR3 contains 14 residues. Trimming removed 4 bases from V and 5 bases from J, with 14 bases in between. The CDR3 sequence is CASSPWTDRETQYF. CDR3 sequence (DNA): TGCGCCAGCAGCCCGTGGACAGACCGGGAGACCCAGTACTTC.

The CDR3 spells CASSPMVGLAITDTQYF. The DNA for the CDR3 is TGTGCCAGCAGCCCTATGGTGGGACTAGCAATCACAGATACGCAGTATTTT. V gene TRBV6-2 or TRBV6-3 combines with J gene TRBJ2-3, with TRBD2 matching over 9 bases. Germline loops: CDR1 MNHEY, CDR2 SVGEGT. This CDR3 is 17 amino acids long. After removal of 6 bases from V and 2 bases from J, the junction contained 12 bases not matched to a gene.

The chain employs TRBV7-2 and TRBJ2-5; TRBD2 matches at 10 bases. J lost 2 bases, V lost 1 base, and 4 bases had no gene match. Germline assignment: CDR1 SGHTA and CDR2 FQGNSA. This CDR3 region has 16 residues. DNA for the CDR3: TGTGCCAGCAGCTTAGGCGCTAGCGGGGGACAAGAGACCCAGTACTTC. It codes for CASSLGASGGQETQYF.

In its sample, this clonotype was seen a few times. CDR3 sequence reads: CASSYSTGVSTEAFF. The CDR3, as DNA: TGTGCCAGCAGTTACTCGACAGGGGTGAGCACTGAAGCTTTCTTT. The chain links TRBV6-5 to TRBJ1-1; 8 nucleotides align to TRBD1. V dropped 0 bases and J dropped 4; count of bases not matched to a gene: 4. The CDR3 sequence is 15 residues long. CDR1 is MNHEY, CDR2 SVGAGI, per germline.

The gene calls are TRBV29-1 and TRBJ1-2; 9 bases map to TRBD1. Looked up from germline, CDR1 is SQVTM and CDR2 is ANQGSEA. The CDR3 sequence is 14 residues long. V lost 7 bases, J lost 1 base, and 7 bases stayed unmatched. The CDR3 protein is CSAEQGAINYGYTF. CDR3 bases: TGCAGCGCCGAACAGGGGGCGATTAACTATGGCTACACCTTC.

CDR3 residues: CASSSAGDPQETQYF. DNA for the CDR3: TGTGCCAGCAGCTCAGCGGGAGACCCCCAAGAGACCCAGTACTTC. V and J are TRBV7-9 and TRBJ2-5; 8 positions agree with TRBD2. CDR3 size: 15 residues. Germline CDR1 SEHNR, CDR2 FQNEAQ (reference sequence). V dropped 4 bases and J dropped 1; count of bases not matched to a gene: 5.

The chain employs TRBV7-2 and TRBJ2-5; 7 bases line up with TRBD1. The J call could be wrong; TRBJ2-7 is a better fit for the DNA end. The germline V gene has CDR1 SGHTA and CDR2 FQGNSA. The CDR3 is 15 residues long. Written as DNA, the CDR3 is TGTGCCAGCAGCCCACGGACAGGCTTACCCTACGAGCAGTACTTC. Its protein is CASSPRTGLPYEQYF.

CDR3 nucleotide sequence: TGCGCCAGCAGCCTGCTAACGGGGGATAATGAGCAGTTCTTC. Amino acids: CASSLLTGDNEQFF. The rearrangement joins TRBV5-1 to TRBJ2-5; TRBD2 is a possible D gene (6 bases). The better agreement between TRBJ2-1 and the DNA end casts doubt on the J call. The CDR3 length is 14 residues. Germline lookup yields CDR1 SGHRS and CDR2 YFSETQ.